Listed here is a single T cell receptor beta chain. The antigen is not known. Primers: 60 Vbeta forward and 13 Jbeta reverse. Profiling relied on immunoSEQ multiplex PCR, and the TCRdb table lists in-frame clones only, not all of them. This table has 170,000 or so clones, more than 80% appearing once. The data were obtained in a study of cytomegalovirus exposure and HLA in healthy donors. Study-wide results and limits: Accurate predictions that matched the HLA-A and HLA-B alleles of most subjects were reportedly made from TCR beta sequences. Earlier analysis yielded a pattern in which most TCR beta V segments were productive about 90% or about 30% of the time.

What was sequenced was PBMCs. The sequence derives from a young man in good health and CMV-seronegative.

CDR3 sequence (DNA): TGTGCCAGCAGCCTTAGGGACACAATCTCCCCCCTCCACTTT. Translated: CASSLRDTISPLHF. The chain couples TRBV27 to TRBJ1-6; weak D call: TRBD1 (6 bases). Trimming took 6 bases from V and 13 from J, leaving 19 bases between them. CDR1 MNHEY and CDR2 SMNVEV come from the germline V gene (reference sequence). This CDR3 has 14 amino acids.